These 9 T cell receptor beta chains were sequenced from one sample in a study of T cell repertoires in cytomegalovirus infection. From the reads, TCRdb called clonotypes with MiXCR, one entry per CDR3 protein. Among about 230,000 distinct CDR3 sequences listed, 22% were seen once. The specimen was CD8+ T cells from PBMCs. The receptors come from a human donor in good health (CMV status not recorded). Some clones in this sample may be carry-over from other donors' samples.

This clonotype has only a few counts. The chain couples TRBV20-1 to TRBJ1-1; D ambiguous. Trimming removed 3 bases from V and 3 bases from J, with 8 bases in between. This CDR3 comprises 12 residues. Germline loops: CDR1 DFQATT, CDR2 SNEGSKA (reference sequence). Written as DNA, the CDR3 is TGCAGTGCTAGTTGGGGTGACACTGAAGCTTTCTTT. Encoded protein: CSASWGDTEAFF.

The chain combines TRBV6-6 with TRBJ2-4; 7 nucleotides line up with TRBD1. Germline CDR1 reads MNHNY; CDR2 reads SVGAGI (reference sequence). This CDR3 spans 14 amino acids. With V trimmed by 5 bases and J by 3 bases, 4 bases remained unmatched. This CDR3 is CASSPGQSKNIQYF. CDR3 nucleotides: TGTGCCAGCAGTCCGGGACAGAGCAAAAACATTCAGTACTTC.

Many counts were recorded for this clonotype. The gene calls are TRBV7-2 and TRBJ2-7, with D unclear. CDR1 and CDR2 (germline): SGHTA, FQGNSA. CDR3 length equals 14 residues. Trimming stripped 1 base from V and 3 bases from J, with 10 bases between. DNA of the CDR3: TGTGCCAGCAGCTTAGAGCCCCAGCACTACGAGCAGTACTTC. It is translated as CASSLEPQHYEQYF.

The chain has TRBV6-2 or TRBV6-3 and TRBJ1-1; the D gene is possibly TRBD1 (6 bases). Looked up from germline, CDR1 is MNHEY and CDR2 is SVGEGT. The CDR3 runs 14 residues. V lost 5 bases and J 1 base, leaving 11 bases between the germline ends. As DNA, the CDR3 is TGTGCCAGCAGTACTGGGACACAGAACACTGAAGCTTTCTTT. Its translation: CASSTGTQNTEAFF.

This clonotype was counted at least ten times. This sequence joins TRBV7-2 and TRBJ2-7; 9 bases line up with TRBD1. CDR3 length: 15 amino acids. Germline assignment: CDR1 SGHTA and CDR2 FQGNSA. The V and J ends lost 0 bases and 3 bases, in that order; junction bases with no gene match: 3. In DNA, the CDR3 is TGTGCCAGCAGCTTAGCCGGGACAGGGTACTACGAGCAGTACTTC. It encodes CASSLAGTGYYEQYF.

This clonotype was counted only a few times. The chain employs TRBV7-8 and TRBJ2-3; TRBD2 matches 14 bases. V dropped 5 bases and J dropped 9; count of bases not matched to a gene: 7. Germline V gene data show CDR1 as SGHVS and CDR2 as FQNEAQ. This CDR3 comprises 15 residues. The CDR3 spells CASSGRTSGGITQYF. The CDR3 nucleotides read TGTGCCAGCAGCGGCAGGACTAGCGGGGGGATAACGCAGTATTTT.

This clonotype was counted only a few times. CDR3 amino acids: CATSTPQTYTYEQYF. CDR3 bases: TGTGCCACCTCTACTCCCCAGACCTACACCTACGAGCAGTACTTC. The V gene is TRBV28, the J gene TRBJ2-7; no reliable D call. Trimming stripped 10 bases from V and 2 bases from J, with 21 bases between. CDR3 length equals 15 residues. The germline V gene encodes CDR1 MDHEN and CDR2 SYDVKM.

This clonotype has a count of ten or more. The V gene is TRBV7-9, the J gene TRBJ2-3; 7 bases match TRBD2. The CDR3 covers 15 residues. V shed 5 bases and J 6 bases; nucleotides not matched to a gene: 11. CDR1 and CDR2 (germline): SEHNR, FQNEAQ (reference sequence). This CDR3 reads CASSPPRTRSDTQYF. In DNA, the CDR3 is TGTGCCAGCAGCCCGCCACGGACTAGGTCCGATACGCAGTATTTT.

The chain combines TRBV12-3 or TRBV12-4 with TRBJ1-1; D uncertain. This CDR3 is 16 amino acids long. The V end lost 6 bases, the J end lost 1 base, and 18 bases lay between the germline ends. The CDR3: CASSPSGGLENTEAFF. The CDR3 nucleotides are TGTGCCAGCAGCCCCTCGGGAGGATTAGAGAACACTGAAGCTTTCTTT.